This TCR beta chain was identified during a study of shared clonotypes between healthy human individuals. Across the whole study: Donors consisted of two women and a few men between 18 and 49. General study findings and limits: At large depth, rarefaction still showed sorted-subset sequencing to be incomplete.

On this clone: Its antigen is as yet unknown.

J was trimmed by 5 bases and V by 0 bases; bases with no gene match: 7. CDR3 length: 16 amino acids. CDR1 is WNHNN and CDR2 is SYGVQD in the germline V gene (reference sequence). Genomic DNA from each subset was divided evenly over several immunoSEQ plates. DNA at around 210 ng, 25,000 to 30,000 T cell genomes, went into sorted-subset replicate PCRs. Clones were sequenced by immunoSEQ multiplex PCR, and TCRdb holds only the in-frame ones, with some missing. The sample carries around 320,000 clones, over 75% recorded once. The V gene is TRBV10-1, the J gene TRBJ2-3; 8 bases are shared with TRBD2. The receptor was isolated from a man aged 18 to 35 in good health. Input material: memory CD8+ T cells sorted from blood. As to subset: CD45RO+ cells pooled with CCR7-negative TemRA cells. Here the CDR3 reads CASSESYGGAGDTQYF. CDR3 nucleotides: TGCGCCAGCAGTGAGTCGTACGGGGGGGCCGGAGATACGCAGTATTTT.